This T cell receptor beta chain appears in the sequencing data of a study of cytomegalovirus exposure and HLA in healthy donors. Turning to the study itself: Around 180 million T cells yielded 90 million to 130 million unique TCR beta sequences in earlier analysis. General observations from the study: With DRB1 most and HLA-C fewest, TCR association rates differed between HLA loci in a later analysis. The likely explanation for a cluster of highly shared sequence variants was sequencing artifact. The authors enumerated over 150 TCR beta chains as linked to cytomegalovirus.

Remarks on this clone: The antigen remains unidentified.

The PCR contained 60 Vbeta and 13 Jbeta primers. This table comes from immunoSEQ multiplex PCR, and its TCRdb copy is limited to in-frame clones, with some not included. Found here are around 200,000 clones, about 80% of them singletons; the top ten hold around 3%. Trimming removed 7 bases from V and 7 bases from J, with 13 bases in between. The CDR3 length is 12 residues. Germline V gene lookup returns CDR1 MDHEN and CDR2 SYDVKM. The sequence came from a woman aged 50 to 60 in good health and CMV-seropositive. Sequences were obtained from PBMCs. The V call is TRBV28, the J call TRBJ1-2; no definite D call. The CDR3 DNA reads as TGTGCCAGCACCGACCGGGTAGCTGGCTACACCTTC. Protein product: CASTDRVAGYTF.